This TCR beta chain appears in the sequencing data of a study of blood T cells in healthy people across ages. Primed by a sample-barcoded 5' primer and a J-beta primer mix, a second PCR proceeded for roughly 7 to 11 cycles. TCRdb reprocessed the 5' RACE reads via MiXCR and lists one record per CDR3 protein. Among around 1.7 million distinct CDR3 sequences listed, 28% were seen once. Caucasian, healthy and from Russia, the donors were aged between 6 and 90. To note about this clonotype: What it binds is unknown.

Points from the study as a whole: Higher diversity, along with more naive CD4+ cells, distinguished long-lived donors from aged donors. Higher naive T cell percentage went strongly together with higher TCR beta diversity. Older age coincided with a roughly linear decline in TCR beta diversity per million T cells.

Trimming took 1 base from V and 10 from J, leaving 11 bases between them. Germline V gene lookup returns CDR1 LGHDT and CDR2 YNNKEL (reference sequence). The CDR3 spans 13 residues. The TCR comes from a woman aged 25 to 39 in good health. This chain links TRBV3-1 with TRBJ1-5; D gene unclear. Source material: blood. CDR3: CASSQVVTGPQHF. CDR3 nucleotides: TGTGCCAGCAGCCAAGTAGTTACCGGCCCCCAGCATTTT. The full variable domain, with the rest looked up from reference TRBV3-1 and TRBJ1-5, is DTAVSQTPKYLVTQMGNDKSIKCEQNLGHDTMYWYKQDSKKFLKIMFSYNNKELIINETVPNRFSPKSPDKAHLNLHINSLELGDSAVYFCASSQVVTGPQHFGDGTRLSIL.